The T cell receptor beta chain under discussion was sequenced for a study of CD8 T cells in Susac syndrome. TCR beta sequences were obtained from blood CD8+ and CD4+ T cells. RNA, at about 0.5 to 1 ug, was reverse transcribed with random hexamers. A multiplex approach, immunoSEQ multiplex PCR, amplified TCR beta CDR3 across 54 Vbeta and 13 Jbeta. One entry per CDR3 protein, called by TCRdb with MiXCR from the immunoSEQ multiplex PCR reads. In the table there are fewer than 350,000 distinct CDR3 sequences, around 89% of which are singletons. This clonotype was sampled from a human donor with multiple sclerosis. Sequencing was performed on CD8+ T cells from PBMCs.

CDR3 DNA sequence: TGTGCCAGCAGTGACAGGGCCGGGAGCACAGATACGCAGTATTTT. Amino acids: CASSDRAGSTDTQYF. J is TRBJ2-3 and V is TRBV6-4; D is unclear. Deletions cut 2 bases from V and 0 bases from J, with 9 bases between. Germline lookup yields CDR1 MRHNA and CDR2 SNTAGT. The CDR3 sequence is 15 residues long.